The next 18 T cell receptor beta chains were all read from a single sample in a study of blood T cell repertoires in COVID-19. TCRdb keeps only in-frame clones here, not all; method: immunoSEQ multiplex PCR. The sample consists of 99,000 or so clones, 84% of them appearing once. Sample: peripheral blood. The source is a man aged 65 to 79 with active or convalescent COVID-19.

The J gene is TRBJ1-5, the V gene TRBV2, with TRBD1 matching over 8 bases. V gave up 4 bases and J gave up 6 bases; unmatched junction bases: 11. This CDR3 is 16 amino acids long. Germline values: CDR1 SNHLY, CDR2 FYNNEI. CDR3 residues: CASSGYGQGGTQPQHF. The CDR3 DNA is TGTGCCAGCAGTGGCTATGGACAGGGTGGGACTCAGCCCCAGCATTTT.

The gene calls are TRBV11-2 and TRBJ2-1; 9 nucleotides match TRBD1. This CDR3 comprises 16 residues. Trimming at V came to 2 bases and at J to 7 bases, leaving 9 bases not matched to a gene. Germline values: CDR1 SGHAT, CDR2 FQNNGV. The CDR3 sequence is CASSLRRTGEMNEQFF. The CDR3 DNA reads TGTGCCAGCAGCTTACGGAGGACAGGGGAGATGAATGAGCAGTTCTTC.

The chain uses TRBV2 and TRBJ1-1; possibly TRBD1 for D (5 bases). Trimming removed 4 bases at V and 6 bases at J, with 15 bases between. CDR1 SNHLY and CDR2 FYNNEI come from the germline V gene. The CDR3 covers 14 residues. The CDR3 is CASSVFSGVSEAFF. For the CDR3, the DNA is TGTGCCAGCAGTGTATTTTCGGGGGTTTCTGAAGCTTTCTTT.

This rearrangement joins TRBV18 to TRBJ1-6, with D hard to call. Germline lookup yields CDR1 KGHSH and CDR2 LQKENI. Trimming shortened V by 0 bases and J by 6 bases, and 12 bases separated the two germline ends. CDR3 length: 16 amino acids. For the CDR3, the DNA is TGTGCCAGCTCACCACCGACCGGGGTGGGTAATTCACCCCTCCACTTT. Translation: CASSPPTGVGNSPLHF.

The genes are TRBV30 and TRBJ2-5; D is perhaps TRBD2 (5 bases). This CDR3 region has 12 residues. Germline CDR1 reads GTSNPN; CDR2 reads SVGIG (reference sequence). V was pared by 8 bases and J by 1 base, with 11 bases between. The CDR3 protein is CAGTGIQETQYF. The CDR3 nucleotides read TGTGCCGGAACCGGGATCCAAGAGACCCAGTACTTC.

Turning to this clone: Within the sample, other DNA sequences also encode this same CDR3. This sequence joins TRBV12-3 or TRBV12-4 and TRBJ1-1; D not certain. The CDR3 runs to 13 residues. The V end lost 3 bases, the J end lost 1 base, and 6 bases lay between the germline ends. CDR3: CASSLRGNTEAFF. CDR3 DNA: TGTGCCAGCAGTTTGCGGGGGAACACTGAAGCTTTCTTT.

This clone was detected a few times. This chain links TRBV3-1 (or the pseudogene TRBV3-2) with TRBJ1-1; 9 positions agree with TRBD1. The CDR3 consists of 14 residues. The germline V gene encodes CDR1 LGHDT and CDR2 YNNKEL (reference sequence). J gave up 8 bases and V 4 bases, and 8 bases lay outside the gene matches. CDR3 sequence reads: CASSRTGGGGEAFF. In DNA, the CDR3 is TGTGCCAGCAGCCGCACAGGGGGCGGGGGAGAAGCTTTCTTT.

The chain recombines TRBV6-4 with TRBJ1-1; D is undetermined. This CDR3 is built from 13 residues. V was shortened by 4 bases and J by 2 bases, with 8 bases between the two germline ends. Germline assignment: CDR1 MRHNA and CDR2 SNTAGT. CDR3 coding DNA: TGTGCCAGCAGTGCCCAAACAAACACTGAAGCTTTCTTT. Translated: CASSAQTNTEAFF.

The V and J genes are TRBV29-1 and TRBJ2-5; 8 positions agree with TRBD2. The CDR3 is made up of 15 amino acids. In germline, CDR1 is SQVTM, CDR2 ANQGSEA. The ends lost 5 bases at V and 5 bases at J; junction bases unmatched: 13. In DNA form, the CDR3 reads TGCAGCGTTCTTGGGACTAGTTTCATCGGGGAGACCCAGTACTTC. Protein product: CSVLGTSFIGETQYF.

In DNA, the CDR3 is TGTGCCAGCAGGGAGCGGGGCACCTACAATGAGCAGTTCTTC. Translation gives CASRERGTYNEQFF. The rearrangement uses TRBV19 and TRBJ2-1; 7 bases line up with TRBD2. The CDR3 consists of 14 residues. Germline loops: CDR1 LNHDA, CDR2 SQIVND (reference sequence). After removal of 9 bases from V and 2 bases from J, the junction contained 7 bases not matched to a gene.

The rearrangement uses TRBV21-1 and TRBJ2-1; the table's D call, TRBD1, was not checked against the DNA. TRBV21-1 is shown as a pseudogene. This CDR3 contains 19 residues. For the CDR3, the DNA is TGTGCCAGCAGCAAAGGGGAGGACAGGGCTTCTCTTGTGTACCATGAGCAGTTCTTC. Protein sequence: CASSKGEDRASLVYHEQFF.

This chain uses TRBV7-2 with TRBJ1-5; D gene unclear. CDR3 length: 14 residues. The ends were cut back, 1 base at V and 2 bases at J, with 6 bases in the middle. In germline, CDR1 is SGHTA, CDR2 FQGNSA. CDR3 coding DNA: TGTGCCAGCAGCTTAGGGCCAGGCAATCAGCCCCAGCATTTT. Translated, it gives CASSLGPGNQPQHF. Supplemented by reference TRBV7-2 and TRBJ1-5, the full variable domain reads GAGVSQSPSNKVTEKGKDVELRCDPISGHTALYWYRQSLGQGLEFLIYFQGNSAPDKSGLPSDRFSAERTGGSVSTLTIQRTQQEDSAVYLCASSLGPGNQPQHFGDGTRLSIL.

CDR3 coding DNA: TGTGCCAGCAGCCCAAGGGGTGGGGGGAAAGAAGAGACCCAGTACTTC. This sequence encodes CASSPRGGGKEETQYF. The chain combines TRBV5-4 with TRBJ2-5; perhaps TRBD2 as D (6 bases). The V end lost 4 bases, the J end lost 3 bases, and 19 bases lay between the germline ends. Germline V lookup: CDR1 SGHNT, CDR2 YYREEE (reference sequence). The CDR3 spans 16 residues. The full variable domain, with the rest looked up from reference TRBV5-4 and TRBJ2-5, is ETGVTQSPTHLIKTRGQQVTLRCSSQSGHNTVSWYQQALGQGPQFIFQYYREEENGRGNFPPRFSGLQFPNYSSELNVNALELDDSALYLCASSPRGGGKEETQYFGPGTRLLVL.

This clone is a singleton in its sample. The rearrangement links TRBV7-3 to TRBJ2-5; TRBD1 might be the D (6 bases). Trimming removed 1 base at V and 4 bases at J, with 10 bases between. Germline V lookup: CDR1 SGHTA, CDR2 FQGTGA. CDR3 length: 14 amino acids. CDR3 DNA: TGTGCCAGCAGCTTAAGAGCAGGGGTAGAGACCCAGTACTTC. This translates into CASSLRAGVETQYF.

The rearrangement uses TRBV19 and TRBJ1-2; 7 bases align to TRBD1. In germline, CDR1 is LNHDA, CDR2 SQIVND (reference sequence). V lost 3 bases and J lost 3; bases outside the gene matches: 7. This CDR3 region has 15 residues. CDR3 amino acids: CASSIGQGGDYGYTF. CDR3 nucleotides: TGTGCCAGTAGTATTGGGCAGGGGGGCGACTATGGCTACACCTTC.

This clone was detected a few times. The V and J genes are TRBV7-8 and TRBJ1-1; D remains unclear. The CDR3 is 14 residues long. V was cut by 5 bases and J by 4 bases, with 14 bases left in between. Germline values: CDR1 SGHVS, CDR2 FQNEAQ. The CDR3 nucleotides read TGTGCCAGCAGCCCGGCGGGCAGGTCCACTGAAGCTTTCTTT. Translating it yields CASSPAGRSTEAFF.

The CDR3 protein is CASSQEAGQGGIYEQYF. DNA of the CDR3: TGTGCCAGCAGCCAAGAGGCGGGACAGGGGGGAATATACGAGCAGTACTTC. V usage is TRBV4-2 and J usage is TRBJ2-7, with 11 bases matching TRBD1. Germline loops: CDR1 LGHNA, CDR2 YNFKEQ. Trimming took 0 bases from V and 4 from J; bases not matched to a gene: 8. The CDR3 is 17 amino acids.

This clone was seen more than once but under ten times. J is TRBJ1-3 and V is TRBV5-1, with D uncertain. This CDR3 has 15 amino acids. The germline gives CDR1 SGHRS, CDR2 YFSETQ. V was pared by 4 bases and J by 0 bases, with 11 bases between. CDR3 in amino acids: CASSPHTDSGNTIYF. CDR3 in DNA: TGCGCCAGCAGCCCCCACACCGACTCTGGAAACACCATATATTTT.